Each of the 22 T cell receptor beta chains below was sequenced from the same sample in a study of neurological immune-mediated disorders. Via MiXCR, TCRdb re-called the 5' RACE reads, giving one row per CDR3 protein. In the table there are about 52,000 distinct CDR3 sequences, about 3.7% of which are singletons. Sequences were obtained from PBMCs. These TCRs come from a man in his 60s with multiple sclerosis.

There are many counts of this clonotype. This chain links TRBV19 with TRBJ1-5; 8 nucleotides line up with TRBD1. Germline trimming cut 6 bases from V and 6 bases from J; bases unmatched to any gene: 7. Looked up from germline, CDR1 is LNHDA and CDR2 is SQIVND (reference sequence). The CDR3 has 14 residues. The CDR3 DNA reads TGTGCCAGTAGGAAGGACAGGGCATTTCAGCCCCAGCATTTT. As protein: CASRKDRAFQPQHF.

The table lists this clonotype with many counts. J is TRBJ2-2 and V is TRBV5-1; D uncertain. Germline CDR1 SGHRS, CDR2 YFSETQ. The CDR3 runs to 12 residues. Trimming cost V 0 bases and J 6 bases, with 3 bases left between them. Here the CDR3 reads CASSLGPGELFF. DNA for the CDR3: TGCGCCAGCAGCTTGGGCCCCGGGGAGCTGTTTTTT. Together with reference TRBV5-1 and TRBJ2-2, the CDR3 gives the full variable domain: KAGVTQTPRYLIKTRGQQVTLSCSPISGHRSVSWYQQTPGQGLQFLFEYFSETQRNKGNFPGRFSGRQFSNSRSEMNVSTLELGDSALYLCASSLGPGELFFGEGSRLTVL.

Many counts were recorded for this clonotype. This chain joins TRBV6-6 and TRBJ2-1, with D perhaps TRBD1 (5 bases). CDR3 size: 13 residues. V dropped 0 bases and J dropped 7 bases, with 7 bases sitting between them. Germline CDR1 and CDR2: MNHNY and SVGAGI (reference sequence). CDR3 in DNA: TGTGCCAGCAGTTACTCGCAGGGAAATGAGCAGTTCTTC. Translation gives CASSYSQGNEQFF.

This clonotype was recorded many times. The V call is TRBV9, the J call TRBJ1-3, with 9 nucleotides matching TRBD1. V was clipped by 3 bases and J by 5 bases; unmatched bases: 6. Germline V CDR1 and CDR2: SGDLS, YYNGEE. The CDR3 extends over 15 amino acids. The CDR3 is CASSGTGGGRNTIYF. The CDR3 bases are TGTGCCAGCAGCGGAACAGGGGGCGGAAGAAACACCATATATTTT.

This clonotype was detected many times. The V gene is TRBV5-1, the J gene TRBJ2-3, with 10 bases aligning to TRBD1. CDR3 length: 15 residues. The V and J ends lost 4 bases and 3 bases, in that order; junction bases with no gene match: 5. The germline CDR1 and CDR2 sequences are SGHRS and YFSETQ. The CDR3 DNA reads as TGCGCCAGCAGCCTTCGACAGGGGGCAACAGATACGCAGTATTTT. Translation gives CASSLRQGATDTQYF.

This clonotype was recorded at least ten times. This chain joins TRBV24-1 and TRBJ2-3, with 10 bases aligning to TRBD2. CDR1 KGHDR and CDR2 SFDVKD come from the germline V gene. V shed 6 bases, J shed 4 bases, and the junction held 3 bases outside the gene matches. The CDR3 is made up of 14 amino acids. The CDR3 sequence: CATSLAGEADTQYF. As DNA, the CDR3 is TGTGCCACCAGTCTAGCGGGAGAGGCAGATACGCAGTATTTT.

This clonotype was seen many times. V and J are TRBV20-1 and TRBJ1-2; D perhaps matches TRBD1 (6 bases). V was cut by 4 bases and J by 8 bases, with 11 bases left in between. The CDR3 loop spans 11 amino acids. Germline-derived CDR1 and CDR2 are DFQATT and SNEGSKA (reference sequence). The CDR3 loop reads CSAKGDKGYTF. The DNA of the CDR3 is TGCAGTGCTAAGGGGGATAAGGGCTACACCTTC.

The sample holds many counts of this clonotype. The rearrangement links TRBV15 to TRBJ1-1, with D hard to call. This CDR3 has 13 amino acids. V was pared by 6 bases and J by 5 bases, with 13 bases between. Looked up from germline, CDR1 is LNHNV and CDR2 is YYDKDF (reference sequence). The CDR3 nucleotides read TGTGCCACCAGTCGAAAGGGAGAGACTGAAGCTTTCTTT. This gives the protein CATSRKGETEAFF.

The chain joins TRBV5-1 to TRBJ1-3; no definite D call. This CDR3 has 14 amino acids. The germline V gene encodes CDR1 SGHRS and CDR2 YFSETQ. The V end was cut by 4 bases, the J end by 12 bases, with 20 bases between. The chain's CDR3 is CASSREEDGKNIYF. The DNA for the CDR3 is TGCGCCAGCAGCCGCGAGGAAGATGGAAAAAACATATATTTT.

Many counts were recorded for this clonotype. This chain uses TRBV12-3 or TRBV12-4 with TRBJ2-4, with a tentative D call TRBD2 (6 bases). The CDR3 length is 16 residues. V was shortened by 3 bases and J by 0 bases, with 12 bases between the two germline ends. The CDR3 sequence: CASSFRAGLAKNIQYF. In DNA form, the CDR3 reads TGTGCCAGCAGTTTCCGGGCGGGGCTAGCCAAAAACATTCAGTACTTC.

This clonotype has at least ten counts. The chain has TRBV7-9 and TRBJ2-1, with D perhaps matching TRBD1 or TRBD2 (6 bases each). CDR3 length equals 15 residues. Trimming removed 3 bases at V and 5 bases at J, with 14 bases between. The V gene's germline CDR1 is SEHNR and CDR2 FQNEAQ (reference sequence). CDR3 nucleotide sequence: TGTGCCAGCAGCTTCTCGGCCGGGGGCAACAATGAGCAGTTCTTC. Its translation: CASSFSAGGNNEQFF.

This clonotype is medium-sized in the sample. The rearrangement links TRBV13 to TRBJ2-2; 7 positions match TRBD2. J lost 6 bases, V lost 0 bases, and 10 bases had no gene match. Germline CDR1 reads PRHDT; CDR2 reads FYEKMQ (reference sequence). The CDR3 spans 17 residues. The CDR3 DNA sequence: TGTGCCAGCAGCTTAGGCTACTCGACTAGCAGGGCCGGGGAGCTGTTTTTT. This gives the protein CASSLGYSTSRAGELFF.

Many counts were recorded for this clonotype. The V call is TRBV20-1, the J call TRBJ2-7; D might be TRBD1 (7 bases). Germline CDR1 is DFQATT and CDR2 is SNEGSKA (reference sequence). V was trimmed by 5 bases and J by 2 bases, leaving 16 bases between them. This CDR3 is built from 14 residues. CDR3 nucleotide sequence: TGCAGTGCTCCCCCGACAGGGAGGCCCTACGAGCAGTACTTC. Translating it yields CSAPPTGRPYEQYF.

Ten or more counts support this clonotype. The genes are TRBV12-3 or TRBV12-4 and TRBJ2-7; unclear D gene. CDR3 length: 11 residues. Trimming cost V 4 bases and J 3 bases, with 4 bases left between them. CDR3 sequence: CASSSRYEQYF. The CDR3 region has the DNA TGTGCCAGCAGTTCACGCTACGAGCAGTACTTC.

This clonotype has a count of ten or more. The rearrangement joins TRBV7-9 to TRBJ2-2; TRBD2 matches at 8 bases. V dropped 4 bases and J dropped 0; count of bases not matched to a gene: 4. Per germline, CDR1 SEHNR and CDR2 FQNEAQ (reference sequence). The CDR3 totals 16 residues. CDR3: CASSSGGNTNTGELFF. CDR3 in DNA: TGTGCCAGCAGCTCGGGGGGGAACACGAACACCGGGGAGCTGTTTTTT.

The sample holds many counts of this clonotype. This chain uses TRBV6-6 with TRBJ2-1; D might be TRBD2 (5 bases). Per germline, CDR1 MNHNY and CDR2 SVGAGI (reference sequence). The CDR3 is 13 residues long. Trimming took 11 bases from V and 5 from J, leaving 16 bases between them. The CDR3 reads CAASGGSNNEQFF. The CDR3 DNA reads TGTGCCGCCAGCGGTGGTAGTAACAATGAGCAGTTCTTC.

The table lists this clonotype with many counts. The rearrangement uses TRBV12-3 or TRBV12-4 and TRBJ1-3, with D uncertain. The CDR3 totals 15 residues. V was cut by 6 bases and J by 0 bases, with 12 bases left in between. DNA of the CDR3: TGTGCCAGCAGACCGGACGGGAGCTCTGGAAACACCATATATTTT. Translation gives CASRPDGSSGNTIYF.

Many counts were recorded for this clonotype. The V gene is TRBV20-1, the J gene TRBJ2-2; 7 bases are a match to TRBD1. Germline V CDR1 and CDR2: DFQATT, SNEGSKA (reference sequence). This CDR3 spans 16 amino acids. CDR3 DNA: TGCAGCGCGCGACAGGGTGTTATCGCGAACACCGGGGAGCTGTTTTTT. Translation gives CSARQGVIANTGELFF.

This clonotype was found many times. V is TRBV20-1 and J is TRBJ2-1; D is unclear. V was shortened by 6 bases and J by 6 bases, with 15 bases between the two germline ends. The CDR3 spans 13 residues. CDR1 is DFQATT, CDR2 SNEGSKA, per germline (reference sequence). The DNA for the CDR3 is TGCAGTGCCGCCGATCCTCCCGTCAATGAGCAGTTCTTC. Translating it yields CSAADPPVNEQFF.

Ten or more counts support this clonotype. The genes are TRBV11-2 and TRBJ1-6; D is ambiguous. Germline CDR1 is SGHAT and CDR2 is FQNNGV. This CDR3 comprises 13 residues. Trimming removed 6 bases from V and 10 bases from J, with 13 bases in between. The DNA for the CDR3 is TGTGCCAGCAGGCTCCACATGAGGTCACCCCTCCACTTT. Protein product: CASRLHMRSPLHF.

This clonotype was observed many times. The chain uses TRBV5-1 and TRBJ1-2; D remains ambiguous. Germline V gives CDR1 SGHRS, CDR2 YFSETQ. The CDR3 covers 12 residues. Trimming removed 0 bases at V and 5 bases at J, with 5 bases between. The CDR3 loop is CASSLVPYGYTF. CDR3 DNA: TGCGCCAGCAGCTTGGTGCCGTATGGCTACACCTTC. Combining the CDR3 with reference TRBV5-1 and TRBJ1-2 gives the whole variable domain KAGVTQTPRYLIKTRGQQVTLSCSPISGHRSVSWYQQTPGQGLQFLFEYFSETQRNKGNFPGRFSGRQFSNSRSEMNVSTLELGDSALYLCASSLVPYGYTFGSGTRLTVV.

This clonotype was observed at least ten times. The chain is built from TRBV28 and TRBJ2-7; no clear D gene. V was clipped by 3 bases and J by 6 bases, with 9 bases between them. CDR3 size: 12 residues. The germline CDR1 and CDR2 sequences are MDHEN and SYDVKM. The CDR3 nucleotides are TGTGCCAGCAGTTTGTCCCAAACCGAGCAGTACTTC. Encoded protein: CASSLSQTEQYF. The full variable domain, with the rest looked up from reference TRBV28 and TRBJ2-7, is DVKVTQSSRYLVKRTGEKVFLECVQDMDHENMFWYRQDPGLGLRLIYFSYDVKMKEKGDIPEGYSVSREKKERFSLILESASTNQTSMYLCASSLSQTEQYFGPGTRLTVT.